This TCR beta chain stems from a study of shared clonotypes between healthy human individuals. Background on the study: Three plates each covered CD4 naive and memory; CD8 naive two, CD8 memory one.

Profiling relied on immunoSEQ multiplex PCR, and the TCRdb table lists in-frame clones only, not all of them. The sample consists of about 2 million clones, about 95% of them appearing once. It was CD45RO-negative cells, positively selected for CCR7, that made up naive CD8 cells, with terminally differentiated effector memory CD45RA+ cells excluded. A single count supports this clone. V was trimmed by 3 bases and J by 8 bases, leaving 10 bases between them. CDR1 is DFQATT and CDR2 is SNEGSKA in the germline V gene (reference sequence). The CDR3 has 11 residues. Sequencing was performed on naive CD8+ T cells sorted from blood. This receptor was taken from a man aged 18 to 29 in good health. This sequence joins TRBV20-1 and TRBJ1-2; maybe TRBD1 (6 bases). The CDR3 here is CSARVQGGYTF. CDR3 DNA sequence: TGCAGTGCTAGGGTACAGGGAGGCTACACCTTC.